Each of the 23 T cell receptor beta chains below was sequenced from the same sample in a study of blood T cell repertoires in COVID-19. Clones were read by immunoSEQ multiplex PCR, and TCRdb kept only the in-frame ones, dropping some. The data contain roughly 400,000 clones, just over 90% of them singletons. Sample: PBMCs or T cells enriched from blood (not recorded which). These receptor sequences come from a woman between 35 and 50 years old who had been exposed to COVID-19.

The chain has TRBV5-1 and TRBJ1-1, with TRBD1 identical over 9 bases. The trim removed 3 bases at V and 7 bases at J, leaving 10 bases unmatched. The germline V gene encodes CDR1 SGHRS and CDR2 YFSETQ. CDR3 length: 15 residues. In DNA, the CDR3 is TGCGCCAGCAGCTCCACGCCGGGACAGGGTATTGAAGCTTTCTTT. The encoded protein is CASSSTPGQGIEAFF.

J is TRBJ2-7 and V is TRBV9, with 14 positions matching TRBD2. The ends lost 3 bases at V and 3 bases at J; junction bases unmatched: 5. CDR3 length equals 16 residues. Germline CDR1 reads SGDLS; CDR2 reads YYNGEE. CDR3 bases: TGTGCCAGCAGCGAGGGGGGACTAGCGGGAGTCTACGAGCAGTACTTC. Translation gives CASSEGGLAGVYEQYF.

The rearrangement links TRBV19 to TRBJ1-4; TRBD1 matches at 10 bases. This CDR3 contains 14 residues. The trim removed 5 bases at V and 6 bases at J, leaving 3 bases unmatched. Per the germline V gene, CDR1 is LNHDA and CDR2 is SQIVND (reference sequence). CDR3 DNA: TGTGCCAGTAGTGGGGACAGGGGTTATGAAAAACTGTTTTTT. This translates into CASSGDRGYEKLFF.

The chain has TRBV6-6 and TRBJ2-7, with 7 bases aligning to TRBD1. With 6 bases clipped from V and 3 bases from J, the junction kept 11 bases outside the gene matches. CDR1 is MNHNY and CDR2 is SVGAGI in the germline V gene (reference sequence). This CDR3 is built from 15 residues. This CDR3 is CASSVTGESYYEQYF. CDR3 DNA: TGTGCCAGCAGCGTAACAGGGGAATCCTACTACGAGCAGTACTTC.

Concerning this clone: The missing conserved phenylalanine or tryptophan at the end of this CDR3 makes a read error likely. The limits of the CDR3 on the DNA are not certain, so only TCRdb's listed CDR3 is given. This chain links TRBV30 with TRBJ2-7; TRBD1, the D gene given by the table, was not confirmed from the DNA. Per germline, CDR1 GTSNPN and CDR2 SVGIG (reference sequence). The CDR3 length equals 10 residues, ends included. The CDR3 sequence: CACGRDSPTG.

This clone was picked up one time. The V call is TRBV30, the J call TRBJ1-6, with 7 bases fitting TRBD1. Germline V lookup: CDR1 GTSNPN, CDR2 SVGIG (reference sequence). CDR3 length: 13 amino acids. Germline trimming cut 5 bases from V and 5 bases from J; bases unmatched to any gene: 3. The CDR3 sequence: CAWGQENNSPLHF. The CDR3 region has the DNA TGTGCCTGGGGACAGGAGAATAATTCACCCCTCCACTTT.

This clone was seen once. The CDR3 DNA follows: TGTGCCAGCGCCCAACGGGTGCAAACGGAAGCTTTCTTT. Translated: CASAQRVQTEAFF. The V and J genes are TRBV2 and TRBJ1-1; D is undetermined. This CDR3 comprises 13 residues. Trimming took off 8 bases at V and 8 bases at J, with 18 bases between the two ends. CDR1 is SNHLY and CDR2 is FYNNEI in the germline V gene.

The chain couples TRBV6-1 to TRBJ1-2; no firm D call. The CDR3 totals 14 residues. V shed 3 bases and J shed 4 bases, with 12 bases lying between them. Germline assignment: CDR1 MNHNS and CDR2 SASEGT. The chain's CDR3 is CASSDHGLSYGYTF. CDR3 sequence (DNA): TGTGCCAGCAGTGACCACGGACTGTCCTATGGCTACACCTTC.

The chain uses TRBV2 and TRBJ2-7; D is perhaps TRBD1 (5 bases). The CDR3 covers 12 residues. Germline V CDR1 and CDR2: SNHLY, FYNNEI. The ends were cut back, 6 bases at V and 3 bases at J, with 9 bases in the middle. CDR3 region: CASSRQSYEQYF. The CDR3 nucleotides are TGTGCCAGCAGCCGACAGAGCTACGAGCAGTACTTC.

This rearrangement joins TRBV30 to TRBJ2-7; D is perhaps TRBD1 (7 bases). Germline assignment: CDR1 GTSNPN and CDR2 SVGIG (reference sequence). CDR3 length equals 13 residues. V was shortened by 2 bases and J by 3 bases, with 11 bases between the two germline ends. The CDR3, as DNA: TGTGCCTGGAGTACTCAGGGGGGCTACGAGCAGTACTTC. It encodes CAWSTQGGYEQYF.

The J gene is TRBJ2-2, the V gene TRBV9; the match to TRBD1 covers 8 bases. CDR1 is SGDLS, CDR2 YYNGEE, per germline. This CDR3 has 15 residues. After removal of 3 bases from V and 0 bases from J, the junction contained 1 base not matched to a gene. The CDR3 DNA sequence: TGTGCCAGCAGCGGCAGGGGGCCGAACACCGGGGAGCTGTTTTTT. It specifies CASSGRGPNTGELFF.

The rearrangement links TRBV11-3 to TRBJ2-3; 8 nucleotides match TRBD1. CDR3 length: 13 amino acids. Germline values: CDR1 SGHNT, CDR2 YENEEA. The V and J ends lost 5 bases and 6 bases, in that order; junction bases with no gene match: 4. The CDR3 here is CASSPTGVDTQYF. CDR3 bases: TGTGCCAGCAGCCCGACAGGGGTGGATACGCAGTATTTT.

The CDR3 spells CASSLAHEQYF. The DNA for the CDR3 is TGTGCCAGCAGCCTAGCCCACGAGCAGTACTTC. The V call is TRBV3-1 (or the pseudogene TRBV3-2), the J call TRBJ2-7, with no clear D. With 4 bases removed from V and 5 bases from J, the gap between germline ends came to 6 bases. This CDR3 region has 11 residues. The germline gives CDR1 LGHDT, CDR2 YNNKEL (reference sequence).

CDR3 protein: CASARGQGNQPQHF. The DNA for the CDR3 is TGTGCCAGTGCCAGGGGGCAAGGCAATCAGCCCCAGCATTTT. This chain uses TRBV6-5 with TRBJ1-5; 8 bases are a match to TRBD1. Trimming cost V 9 bases and J 2 bases; bases outside gene matches: 6. The CDR3 is made up of 14 amino acids. CDR1 is MNHEY and CDR2 is SVGAGI in the germline V gene.

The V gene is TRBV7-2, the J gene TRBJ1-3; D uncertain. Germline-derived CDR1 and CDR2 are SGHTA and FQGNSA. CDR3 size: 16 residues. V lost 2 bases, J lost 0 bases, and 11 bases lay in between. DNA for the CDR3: TGTGCCAGCAGCTTAACATCCGCCGTCTCTGGAAACACCATATATTTT. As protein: CASSLTSAVSGNTIYF.

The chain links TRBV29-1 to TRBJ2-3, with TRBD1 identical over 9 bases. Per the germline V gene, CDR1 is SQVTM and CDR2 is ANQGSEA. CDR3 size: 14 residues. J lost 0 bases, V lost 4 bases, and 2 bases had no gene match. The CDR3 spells CSVGDRGSTDTQYF. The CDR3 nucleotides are TGCAGCGTTGGCGACAGGGGGAGCACAGATACGCAGTATTTT.

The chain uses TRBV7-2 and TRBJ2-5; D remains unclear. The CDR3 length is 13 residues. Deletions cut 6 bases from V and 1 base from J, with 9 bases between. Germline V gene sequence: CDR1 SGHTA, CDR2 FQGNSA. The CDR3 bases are TGTGCCAGCAGTCCCACGGTCCAAGAGACCCAGTACTTC. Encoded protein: CASSPTVQETQYF. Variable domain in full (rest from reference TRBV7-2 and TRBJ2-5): GAGVSQSPSNKVTEKGKDVELRCDPISGHTALYWYRQSLGQGLEFLIYFQGNSAPDKSGLPSDRFSAERTGGSVSTLTIQRTQQEDSAVYLCASSPTVQETQYFGPGTRLLVL.

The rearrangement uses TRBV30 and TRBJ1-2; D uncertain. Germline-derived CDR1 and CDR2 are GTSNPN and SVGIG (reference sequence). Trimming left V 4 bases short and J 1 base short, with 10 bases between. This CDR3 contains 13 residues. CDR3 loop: CAWKGRLNYGYTF. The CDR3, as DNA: TGTGCCTGGAAAGGCAGGCTTAACTATGGCTACACCTTC.

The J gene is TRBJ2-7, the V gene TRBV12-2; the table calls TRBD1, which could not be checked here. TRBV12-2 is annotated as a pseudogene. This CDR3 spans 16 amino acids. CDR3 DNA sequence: TGTGCAAGTCGCTTAGCGGTCCCCAGGGCCTCCTACGAGCAGTACTTC. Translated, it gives CASRLAVPRASYEQYF.

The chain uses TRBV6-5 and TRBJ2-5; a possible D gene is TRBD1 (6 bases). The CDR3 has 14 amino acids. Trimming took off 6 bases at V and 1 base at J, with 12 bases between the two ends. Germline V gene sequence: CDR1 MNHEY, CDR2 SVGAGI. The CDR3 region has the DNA TGTGCCAGCAGCCTCCGGACAGTCCAAGAGACCCAGTACTTC. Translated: CASSLRTVQETQYF.

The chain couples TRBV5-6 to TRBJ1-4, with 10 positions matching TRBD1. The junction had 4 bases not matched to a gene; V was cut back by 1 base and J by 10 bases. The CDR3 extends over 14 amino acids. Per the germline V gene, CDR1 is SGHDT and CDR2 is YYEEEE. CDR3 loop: CASSLWDRGLKLFF. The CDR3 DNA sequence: TGTGCCAGCAGCTTGTGGGACAGGGGTCTAAAACTGTTTTTT.

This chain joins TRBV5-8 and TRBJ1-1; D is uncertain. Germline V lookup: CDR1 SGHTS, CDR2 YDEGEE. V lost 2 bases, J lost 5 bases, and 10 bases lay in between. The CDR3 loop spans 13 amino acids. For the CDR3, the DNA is TGTGCCAGCAGCTTTGGGCAGTGGACTGAAGCTTTCTTT. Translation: CASSFGQWTEAFF.

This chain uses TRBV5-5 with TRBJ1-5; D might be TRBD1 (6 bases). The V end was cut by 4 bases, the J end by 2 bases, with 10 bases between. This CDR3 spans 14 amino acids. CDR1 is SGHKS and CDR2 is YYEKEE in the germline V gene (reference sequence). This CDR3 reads CASSKGHGNQPQHF. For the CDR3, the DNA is TGTGCCAGCAGCAAGGGACACGGCAATCAGCCCCAGCATTTT.